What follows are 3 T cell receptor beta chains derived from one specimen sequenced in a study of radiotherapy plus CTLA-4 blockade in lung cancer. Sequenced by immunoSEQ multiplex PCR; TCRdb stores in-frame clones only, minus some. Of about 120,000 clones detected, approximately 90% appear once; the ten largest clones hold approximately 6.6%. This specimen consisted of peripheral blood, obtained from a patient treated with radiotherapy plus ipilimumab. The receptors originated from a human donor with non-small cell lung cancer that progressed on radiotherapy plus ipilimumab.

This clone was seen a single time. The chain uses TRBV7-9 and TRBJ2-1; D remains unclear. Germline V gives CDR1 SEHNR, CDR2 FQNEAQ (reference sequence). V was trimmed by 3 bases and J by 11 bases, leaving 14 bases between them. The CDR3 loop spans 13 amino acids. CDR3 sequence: CASSFPLGRKQFF. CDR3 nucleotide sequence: TGTGCCAGCAGCTTTCCACTCGGCCGGAAGCAGTTCTTC.

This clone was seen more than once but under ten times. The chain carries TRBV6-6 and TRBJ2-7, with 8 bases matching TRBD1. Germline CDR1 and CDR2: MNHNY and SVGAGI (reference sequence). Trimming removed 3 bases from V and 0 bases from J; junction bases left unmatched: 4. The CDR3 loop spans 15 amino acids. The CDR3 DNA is TGTGCCAGCAGTTATGGGGACAGGCGCTCCTACGAGCAGTACTTC. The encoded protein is CASSYGDRRSYEQYF.

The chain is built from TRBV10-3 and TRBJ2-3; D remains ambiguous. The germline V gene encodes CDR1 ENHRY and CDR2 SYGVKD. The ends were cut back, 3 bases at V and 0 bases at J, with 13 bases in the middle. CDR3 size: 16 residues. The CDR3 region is CAISDAAQSSTDTQYF. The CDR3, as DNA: TGTGCCATCAGTGATGCAGCCCAATCTAGCACAGATACGCAGTATTTT.